The source of this TCR beta chain is a study of blood T cells in healthy people across ages. Primed by a sample-barcoded 5' primer and a J-beta primer mix, a second PCR proceeded for about 6 to 12 cycles. TCRdb used MiXCR to reprocess the 5' RACE reads, holding one entry per CDR3 protein. The table shows 850,000 to 1,300,000 distinct CDR3 sequences, with 45% occurring only once. General study results and limits: Relative to aged donors, long-lived donors carried more naive CD4+ cells and displayed higher diversity.

Per sample, no less than 5 micrograms of total RNA were extracted. In the case of this clonotype: Its antigen remains unknown.

This TCR was recovered from a woman aged 60-70 years in good health. The material sequenced was blood.

In DNA, the CDR3 is TGTGCCAGCAGTTCTGACAAAGGAGAGACCCAGTACTTC. Its protein is CASSSDKGETQYF. The V and J genes are TRBV27 and TRBJ2-5, with D uncertain. The CDR3 contains 13 residues. Germline V lookup: CDR1 MNHEY, CDR2 SMNVEV (reference sequence). Trimming pared 4 bases from V and 4 bases from J, leaving 10 bases between.